This T cell receptor beta chain was captured in a study of blood T cell repertoires in COVID-19. Clones were read by immunoSEQ multiplex PCR, and TCRdb kept only the in-frame ones, dropping some. The sample lists 150,000 or so clones; about 92% were seen once. CDR3 length: 12 residues. Trimming took 4 bases from V and 11 from J, leaving 13 bases between them. Germline CDR1 and CDR2: SGDLS and YYNGEE. This receptor was obtained from a woman in her fifties or sixties with COVID-19, enrolled during active disease. The chain is built from TRBV9 and TRBJ2-1; weak D call: TRBD1 (7 bases). The sequenced sample was peripheral blood. The CDR3 bases are TGTGCCAGCAGCCCCGGGGGACAGCAGCAGTTCTTC. Amino acid sequence: CASSPGGQQQFF.